The source of this T cell receptor (beta chain) is a study of T-cell memory formation after mild COVID-19. Study findings and constraints: Second-wave clones reaching peak frequency on day 37 lacked confirmed SARS-CoV-2 specificity. While clones contracting from day 15 to 85 were balanced between CD4 and CD8, later expanders leaned CD4+. CD4+ contracting clones were mainly CM and EM; CD8+ ones, EMRA.

Germline V gene data show CDR1 as MNHNS and CDR2 as SASEGT. With 7 bases removed from V and 5 bases from J, the gap between germline ends came to 18 bases. The CDR3 is 15 residues long. Comments on this clonotype: The antigen is not known.

cDNA libraries for TCR alpha and TCR beta, carrying sample barcodes and UMIs, came from 5'RACE with constant-segment primers. TCRdb redid the calling of the 5' RACE reads with MiXCR, one entry per CDR3 protein. Of roughly 160,000 distinct CDR3 sequences listed, roughly 13% are singletons. The specimen sequenced was PBMCs or a T cell subset sorted from them (not recorded which). The chain links TRBV6-1 to TRBJ2-1; D not resolved. The receptor was isolated from a man aged 18 to 29 who had mild COVID-19 (a few samples of this study predate the infection). Cell type and time point are not known. The CDR3 DNA follows: TGTGCCAGCACCACCGGACCCCGGGCCGACAATGAGCAGTTCTTC. Encoded protein: CASTTGPRADNEQFF.